These 12 T cell receptor beta chains were sequenced from one sample in a study of cytomegalovirus exposure and HLA in healthy donors. Primers for the PCR totalled 60 Vbeta and 13 Jbeta. Only in-frame clones appear in the TCRdb table, and some are missing; sequencing was by immunoSEQ multiplex PCR. The profile shows 110,000 or so clones, over 75% of them singletons. Sequencing was done on a sample of PBMCs. These receptors all stem from a middle-aged woman in good health and CMV-seropositive.

This rearrangement joins TRBV27 to TRBJ2-7; 8 bases align to TRBD1. The CDR3 sequence is 13 residues long. Losses at the gene ends were 3 bases for V and 2 bases for J; bases not matched to a gene: 0. CDR1 and CDR2 (germline): MNHEY, SMNVEV (reference sequence). The CDR3 loop reads CASSLDRAYEQYF. In DNA, the CDR3 is TGTGCCAGCAGTTTGGACAGGGCCTACGAGCAGTACTTC.

The chain has TRBV4-3 and TRBJ1-5, with a weak D call TRBD1 (5 bases). V shed 1 base and J shed 0 bases, with 19 bases lying between them. The CDR3 runs to 19 residues. Germline CDR1 reads LGHNA; CDR2 reads YSLEER. The CDR3 coding sequence is TGCGCCAGCAGCCAAGCTCAGGGATTGGGCCTATATAGCAATCAGCCCCAGCATTTT. This translates into CASSQAQGLGLYSNQPQHF.

Only one count was recorded for this clone. The rearrangement uses TRBV7-3 and TRBJ2-5, with 7 positions matching TRBD1. CDR1 SGHTA and CDR2 FQGTGA come from the germline V gene. The CDR3 has 13 residues. V was clipped by 5 bases and J by 1 base; unmatched bases: 1. CDR3 region: CASSDRAQETQYF. CDR3 bases: TGTGCCAGCAGCGACAGGGCCCAAGAGACCCAGTACTTC. The full variable domain, in which reference TRBV7-3 and TRBJ2-5 provide the parts outside the CDR3, is GAGVSQTPSNKVTEKGKYVELRCDPISGHTALYWYRQSLGQGPEFLIYFQGTGAADDSGLPNDRFFAVRPEGSVSTLKIQRTERGDSAVYLCASSDRAQETQYFGPGTRLLVL.

The CDR3 DNA is TGTGCCAGCAGTTCCCCCGACAGGATGGACGAGCAGTACTTC. Translated, it gives CASSSPDRMDEQYF. The chain carries TRBV28 and TRBJ2-7; the D gene is possibly TRBD1 (6 bases). The CDR3 is made up of 14 amino acids. The germline V gene has CDR1 MDHEN and CDR2 SYDVKM. Trimming left V 4 bases short and J 5 bases short, with 15 bases between.

The chain uses TRBV2 and TRBJ1-5; no reliable D call. The CDR3 is 16 amino acids. Looked up from germline, CDR1 is SNHLY and CDR2 is FYNNEI. V was shortened by 4 bases and J by 1 base, with 14 bases between the two germline ends. Written as DNA, the CDR3 is TGTGCCAGCAGTGGCCAGGCCGTCAGGAGCAATCAGCCCCAGCATTTT. It specifies CASSGQAVRSNQPQHF.

This clone is classed as medium-sized. The rearrangement links TRBV4-2 to TRBJ1-1, with D unclear. The CDR3 spans 15 residues. From germline, CDR1 is LGHNA and CDR2 YNFKEQ. Trimming shortened V by 1 base and J by 1 base, and 10 bases separated the two germline ends. The DNA for the CDR3 is TGTGCCAGCAGCCAAGTCCTCGACTCGAACACTGAAGCTTTCTTT. It is translated as CASSQVLDSNTEAFF.

CDR3 residues: CASSHPWTGDDYGYTF. The DNA of the CDR3 is TGTGCCAGCAGCCATCCTTGGACAGGGGACGACTATGGCTACACCTTC. This sequence joins TRBV7-2 and TRBJ1-2; 9 bases are a match to TRBD1. The CDR3 spans 16 residues. Losses at the gene ends were 5 bases for V and 3 bases for J; bases not matched to a gene: 10. CDR1 and CDR2 (germline): SGHTA, FQGNSA.

The chain links TRBV6-6 to TRBJ1-4; no clear D. This CDR3 has 15 residues. The V gene lost 0 bases and the J gene lost 8 bases, with 13 bases spanning the gap. Germline loops: CDR1 MNHNY, CDR2 SVGAGI (reference sequence). CDR3 sequence (DNA): TGTGCCAGCAGTTACTCCTCTTCAGGTCTGGAAAAACTGTTTTTT. Protein sequence: CASSYSSSGLEKLFF.

This chain joins TRBV14 and TRBJ2-6, with D uncertain. V was cut by 2 bases and J by 4 bases, with 27 bases left in between. The CDR3 runs 21 residues. Germline V gives CDR1 SGHDN, CDR2 FVKESK. The CDR3 coding sequence is TGTGCCAGCAGCCAACGAAAGAGACTCGGCAGAGGAGAAAACGGGGCCAACGTCCTGACTTTC. Translation gives CASSQRKRLGRGENGANVLTF.

V is TRBV7-6 and J is TRBJ1-5, with 10 bases matching TRBD1. CDR3 size: 15 residues. Germline V CDR1 and CDR2: SGHVS, FNYEAQ. The V segment lost 5 bases and the J segment 7 bases; nucleotides outside the gene matches: 8. The CDR3 here is CASSRGTGAYQPQHF. Written as DNA, the CDR3 is TGTGCCAGCAGCCGCGGGACAGGGGCCTACCAGCCCCAGCATTTT.

The rearrangement uses TRBV29-1 and TRBJ1-6; the D gene is possibly TRBD1 (6 bases). The germline V gene has CDR1 SQVTM and CDR2 ANQGSEA. Trimming took 8 bases from V and 4 from J, leaving 18 bases between them. The CDR3 extends over 15 amino acids. CDR3: CSRLDRLDYNSPLHF. The CDR3 nucleotides are TGCAGCAGACTGGACAGATTAGATTATAATTCACCCCTCCACTTT. Complete variable domain (other parts from reference TRBV29-1 and TRBJ1-6): SAVISQKPSRDICQRGTSLTIQCQVDSQVTMMFWYRQQPGQSLTLIATANQGSEATYESGFVIDKFPISRPNLTFSTLTVSNMSPEDSSIYLCSRLDRLDYNSPLHFGNGTRLTVT.

This clone was recorded a few times. This chain links TRBV6-5 with TRBJ1-1; a weak D match, TRBD1 (6 bases). This CDR3 contains 12 residues. Germline CDR1 and CDR2: MNHEY and SVGAGI. Trimming stripped 5 bases from V and 11 bases from J, with 15 bases between. CDR3 protein: CASSNQGIRAFF. The CDR3 DNA follows: TGTGCCAGCAGTAATCAGGGGATACGGGCTTTCTTT.